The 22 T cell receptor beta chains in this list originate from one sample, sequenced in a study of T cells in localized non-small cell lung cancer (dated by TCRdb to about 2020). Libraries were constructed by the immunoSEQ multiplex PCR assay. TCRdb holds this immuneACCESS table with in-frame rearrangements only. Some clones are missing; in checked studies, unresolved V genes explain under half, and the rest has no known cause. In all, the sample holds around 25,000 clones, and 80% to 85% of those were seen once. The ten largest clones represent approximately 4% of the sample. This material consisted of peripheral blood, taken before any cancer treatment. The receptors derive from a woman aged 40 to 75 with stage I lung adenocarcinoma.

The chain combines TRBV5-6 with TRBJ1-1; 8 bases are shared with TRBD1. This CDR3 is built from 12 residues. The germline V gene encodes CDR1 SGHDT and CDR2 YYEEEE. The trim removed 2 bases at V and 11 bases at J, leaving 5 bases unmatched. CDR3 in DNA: TGTGCCAGCAGCTTCGAGGACAGGGTGGCTTTCTTT. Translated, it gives CASSFEDRVAFF.

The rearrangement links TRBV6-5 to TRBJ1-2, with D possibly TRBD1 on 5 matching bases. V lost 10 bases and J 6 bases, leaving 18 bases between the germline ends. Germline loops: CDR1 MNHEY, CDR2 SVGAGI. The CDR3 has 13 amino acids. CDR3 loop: CATNKGRTDGYTF. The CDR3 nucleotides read TGTGCCACCAATAAGGGACGAACGGATGGCTACACCTTC.

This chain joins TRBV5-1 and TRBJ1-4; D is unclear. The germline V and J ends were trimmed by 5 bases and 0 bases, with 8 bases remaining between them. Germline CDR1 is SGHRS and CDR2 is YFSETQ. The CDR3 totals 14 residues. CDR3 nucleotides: TGCGCCAGCAGTAACGGTGCAACTAATGAAAAACTGTTTTTT. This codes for CASSNGATNEKLFF.

In DNA form, the CDR3 reads TGTGCCAGCAGCCCCCAAGGGGACTACTATGGCTACACCTTC. Protein product: CASSPQGDYYGYTF. The chain recombines TRBV11-3 with TRBJ1-2, with a tentative D call TRBD1 (5 bases). CDR3 length: 14 amino acids. Germline CDR1 SGHNT, CDR2 YENEEA. Trimming shortened V by 5 bases and J by 3 bases, and 13 bases separated the two germline ends. Combining the CDR3 with reference TRBV11-3 and TRBJ1-2 gives the whole variable domain EAGVVQSPRYKIIEKKQPVAFWCNPISGHNTLYWYLQNLGQGPELLIRYENEEAVDDSQLPKDRFSAERLKGVDSTLKIQPAELGDSAVYLCASSPQGDYYGYTFGSGTRLTVV.

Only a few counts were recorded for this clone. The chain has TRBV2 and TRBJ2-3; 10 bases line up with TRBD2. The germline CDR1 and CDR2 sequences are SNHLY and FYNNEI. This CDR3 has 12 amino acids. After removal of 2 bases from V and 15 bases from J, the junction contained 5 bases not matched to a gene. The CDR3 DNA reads TGTGCCAGCAGTGAACGGCTAGCGGGGGATTATTTT. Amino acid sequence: CASSERLAGDYF.

CDR3 sequence reads: CAWDRGRKAYEQYF. DNA of the CDR3: TGTGCCTGGGACAGGGGGCGCAAGGCCTACGAGCAGTACTTC. The V call is TRBV30, the J call TRBJ2-7, with 10 bases matching TRBD1. This CDR3 is 14 amino acids long. CDR1 is GTSNPN, CDR2 SVGIG, per germline (reference sequence). After removal of 5 bases from V and 2 bases from J, the junction contained 6 bases not matched to a gene.

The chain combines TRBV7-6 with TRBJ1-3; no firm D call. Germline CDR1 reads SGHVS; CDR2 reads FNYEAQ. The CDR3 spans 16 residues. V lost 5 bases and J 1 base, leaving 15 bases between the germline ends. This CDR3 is CASSLNPRGSGNTIYF. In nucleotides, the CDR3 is TGTGCCAGCAGCCTTAACCCTCGGGGATCTGGAAACACCATATATTTT.

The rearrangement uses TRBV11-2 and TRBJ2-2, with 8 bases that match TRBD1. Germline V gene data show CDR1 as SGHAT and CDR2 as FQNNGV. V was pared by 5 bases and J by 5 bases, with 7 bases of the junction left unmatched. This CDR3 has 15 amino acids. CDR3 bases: TGTGCCAGCAGCCCGACAGGGGCGAGTACCGGGGAGCTGTTTTTT. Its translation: CASSPTGASTGELFF.

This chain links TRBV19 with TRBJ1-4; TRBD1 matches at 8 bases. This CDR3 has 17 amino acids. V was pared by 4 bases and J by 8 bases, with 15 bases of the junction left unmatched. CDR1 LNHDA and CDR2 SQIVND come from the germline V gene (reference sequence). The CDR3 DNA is TGTGCCAGTAGTAATCCGGCCATTGGACAGGGACGAGAAAAACTGTTTTTT. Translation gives CASSNPAIGQGREKLFF.

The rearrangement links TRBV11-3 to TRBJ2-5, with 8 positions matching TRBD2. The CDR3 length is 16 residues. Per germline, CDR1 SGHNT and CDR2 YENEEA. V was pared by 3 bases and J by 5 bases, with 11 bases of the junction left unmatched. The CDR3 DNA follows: TGTGCCAGCAGCTTCTCAGGCGGGGGGCTCCTTGAGACCCAGTACTTC. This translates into CASSFSGGGLLETQYF. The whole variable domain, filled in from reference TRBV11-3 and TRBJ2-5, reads EAGVVQSPRYKIIEKKQPVAFWCNPISGHNTLYWYLQNLGQGPELLIRYENEEAVDDSQLPKDRFSAERLKGVDSTLKIQPAELGDSAVYLCASSFSGGGLLETQYFGPGTRLLVL.

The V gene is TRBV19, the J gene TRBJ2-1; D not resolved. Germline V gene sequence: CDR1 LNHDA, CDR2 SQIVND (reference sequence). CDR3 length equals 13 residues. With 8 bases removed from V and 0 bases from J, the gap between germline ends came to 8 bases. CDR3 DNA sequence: TGTGCCAGTTCCCGAAGCTCCTACAATGAGCAGTTCTTC. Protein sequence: CASSRSSYNEQFF.

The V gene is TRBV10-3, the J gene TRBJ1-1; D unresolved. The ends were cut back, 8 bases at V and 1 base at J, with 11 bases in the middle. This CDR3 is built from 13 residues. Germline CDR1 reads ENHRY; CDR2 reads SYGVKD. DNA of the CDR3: TGTGCCATCGTCAACGGCCCGAACACTGAAGCTTTCTTT. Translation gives CAIVNGPNTEAFF.

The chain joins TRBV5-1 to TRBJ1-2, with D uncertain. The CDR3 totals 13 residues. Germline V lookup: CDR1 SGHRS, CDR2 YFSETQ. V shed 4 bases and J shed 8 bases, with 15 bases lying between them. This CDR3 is CASSPMEGMGYTF. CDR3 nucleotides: TGCGCCAGCAGCCCCATGGAGGGAATGGGCTACACCTTC.

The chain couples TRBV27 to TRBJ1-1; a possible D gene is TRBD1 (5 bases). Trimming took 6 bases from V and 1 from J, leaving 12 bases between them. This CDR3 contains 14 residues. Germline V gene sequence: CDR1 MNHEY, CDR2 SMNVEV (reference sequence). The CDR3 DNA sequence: TGTGCCAGCAGGAACGGGGGGGGGAACACTGAAGCTTTCTTT. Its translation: CASRNGGGNTEAFF.

In nucleotides, the CDR3 is TGTGCCAGCAGTATTCGGGGGCCGGACACTGAAGCTTTCTTT. The encoded protein is CASSIRGPDTEAFF. The chain employs TRBV21-1 and TRBJ1-1. TRBV21-1 represents a pseudogene. The CDR3 covers 14 residues.

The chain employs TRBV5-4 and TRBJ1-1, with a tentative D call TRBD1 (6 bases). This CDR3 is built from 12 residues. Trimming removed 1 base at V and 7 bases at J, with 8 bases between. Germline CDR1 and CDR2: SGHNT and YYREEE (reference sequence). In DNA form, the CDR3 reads TGTGCCAGCAGCTTGAGGGGGGGTGAAGCTTTCTTT. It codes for CASSLRGGEAFF.

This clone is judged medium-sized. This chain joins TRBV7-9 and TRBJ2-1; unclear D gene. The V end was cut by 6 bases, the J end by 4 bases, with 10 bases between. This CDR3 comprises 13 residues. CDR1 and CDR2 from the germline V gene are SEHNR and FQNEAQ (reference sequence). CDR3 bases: TGTGCCAGCAGACCTACTCAATACAATGAGCAGTTCTTC. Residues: CASRPTQYNEQFF.

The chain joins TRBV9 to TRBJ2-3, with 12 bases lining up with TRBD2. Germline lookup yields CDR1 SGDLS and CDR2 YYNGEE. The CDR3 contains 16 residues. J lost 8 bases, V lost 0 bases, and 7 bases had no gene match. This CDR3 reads CASSVGTSGVVGTQYF. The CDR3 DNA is TGTGCCAGCAGCGTAGGGACTAGCGGGGTGGTGGGTACGCAGTATTTT.

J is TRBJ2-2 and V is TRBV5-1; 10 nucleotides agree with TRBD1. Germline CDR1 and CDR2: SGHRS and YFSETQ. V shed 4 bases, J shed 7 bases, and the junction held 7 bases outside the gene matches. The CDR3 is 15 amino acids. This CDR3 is CASSPRQGAIGELFF. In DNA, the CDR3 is TGCGCCAGCAGCCCAAGACAGGGGGCTATCGGGGAGCTGTTTTTT.

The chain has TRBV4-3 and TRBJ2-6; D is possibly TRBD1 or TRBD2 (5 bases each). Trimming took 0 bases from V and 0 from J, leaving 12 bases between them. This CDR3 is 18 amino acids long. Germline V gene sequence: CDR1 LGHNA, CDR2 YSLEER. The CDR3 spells CASSQDGADLSGANVLTF. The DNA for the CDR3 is TGCGCCAGCAGCCAAGACGGGGCAGACCTCTCTGGGGCCAACGTCCTGACTTTC.

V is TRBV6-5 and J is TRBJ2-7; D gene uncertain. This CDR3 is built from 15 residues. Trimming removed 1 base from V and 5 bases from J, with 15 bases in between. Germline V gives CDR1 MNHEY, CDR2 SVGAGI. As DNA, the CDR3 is TGTGCCAGCAGTTACTACCCCCCGTTTGGAGACGAGCAGTACTTC. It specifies CASSYYPPFGDEQYF.

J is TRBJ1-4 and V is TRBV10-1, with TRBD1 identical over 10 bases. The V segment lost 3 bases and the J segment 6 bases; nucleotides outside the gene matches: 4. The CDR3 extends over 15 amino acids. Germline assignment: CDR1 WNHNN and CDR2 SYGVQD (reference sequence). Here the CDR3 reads CASSDGGTGDEKLFF. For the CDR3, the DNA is TGCGCCAGCAGTGACGGTGGGACAGGGGATGAAAAACTGTTTTTT.